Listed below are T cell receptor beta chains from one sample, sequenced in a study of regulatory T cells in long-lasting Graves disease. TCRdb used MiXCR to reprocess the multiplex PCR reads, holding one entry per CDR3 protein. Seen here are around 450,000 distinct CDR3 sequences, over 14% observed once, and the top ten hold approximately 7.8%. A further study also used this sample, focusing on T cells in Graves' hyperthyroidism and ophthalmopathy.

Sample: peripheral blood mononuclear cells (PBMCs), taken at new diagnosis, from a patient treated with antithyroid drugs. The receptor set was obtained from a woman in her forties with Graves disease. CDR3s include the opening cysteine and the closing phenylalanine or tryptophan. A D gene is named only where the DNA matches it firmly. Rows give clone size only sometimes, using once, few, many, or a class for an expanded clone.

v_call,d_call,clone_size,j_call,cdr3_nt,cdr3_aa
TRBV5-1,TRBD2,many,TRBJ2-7,TGCGCCAGCAGCATTAGACTAGCGGGAGCCTACGAGCAGTACTTC,CASSIRLAGAYEQYF
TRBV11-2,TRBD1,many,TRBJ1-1,TGTGCCAGCAGCCTACGGACAGGACTCGTTTTAGAAGCTTTCTTT,CASSLRTGLVLEAFF
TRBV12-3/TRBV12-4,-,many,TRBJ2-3,TGTGCCAGCAGTTTAGGGACAGCAGATACGCAGTATTTT,CASSLGTADTQYF
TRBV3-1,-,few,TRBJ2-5,TGTGCCAGCAGCCAACTAGATGGGTACCAAGAGACCCAGTACTTC,CASSQLDGYQETQYF
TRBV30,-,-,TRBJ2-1,TGTGCCTGGAGTGCAGGGGGGAGCTCCTACAATGAGCAGTTCTTC,CAWSAGGSSYNEQFF
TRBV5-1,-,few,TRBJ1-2,TGCGCCAGCAGCTTGGATCAGAGTTACTATGGCTACACCTTC,CASSLDQSYYGYTF
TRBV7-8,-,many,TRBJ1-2,TGTGCCAGCAGCTTAGGCCGGGCCTATGGCTACACCTTC,CASSLGRAYGYTF
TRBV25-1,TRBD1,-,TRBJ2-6,TGTGCCAGCAGTGAATGGGGGACAGGGGCTGGGGCCAACGTCCTGACTTTC,CASSEWGTGAGANVLTF
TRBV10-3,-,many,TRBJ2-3,TGTGCCATCAGTGACGGGGACCTTAGCATGCAGTATTTT,CAISDGDLSMQYF
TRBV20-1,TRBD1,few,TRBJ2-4,TGCAGTGCTGGTACAGGGGGCGAGGGCATTCAGTACTTC,CSAGTGGEGIQYF
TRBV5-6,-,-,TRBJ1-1,TGTGCCAGCAGCTCGCAGGGGCAGGTCTCGAGCACTGAAGCTTTCTTT,CASSSQGQVSSTEAFF
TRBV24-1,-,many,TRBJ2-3,TGTGCCACCAGGGGGGCCGGTGAGACCCCTACGCAGTATTTT,CATRGAGETPTQYF
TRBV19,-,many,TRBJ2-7,TGTGCCAGTAGTATCGGGCAGGGGAAGCCCCCTGGGGAGCAGTACTTC,CASSIGQGKPPGEQYF
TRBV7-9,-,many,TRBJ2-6,TGTGCCAGCAGCTTATCCACTGGGGCCAACGTCCTGACTTTC,CASSLSTGANVLTF
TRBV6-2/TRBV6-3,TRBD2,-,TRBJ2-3,TGTGCCAGCAGTTACCTCGGGACTAGCGAGTGGGATCTCTCTAGCACAGATACGCAGTATTTT,CASSYLGTSEWDLSSTDTQYF
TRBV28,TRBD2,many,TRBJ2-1,TGTGCCAGCAGTTTAATGCTAGCGGGGCTGGGGAATGAGCAGTTCTTC,CASSLMLAGLGNEQFF
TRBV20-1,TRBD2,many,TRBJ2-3,TGCAGTGCTACCCGGACTAGCGGGAGGTCTACGCAGTATTTT,CSATRTSGRSTQYF
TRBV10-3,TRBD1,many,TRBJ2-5,TGTGCCATCAGTGTCGGAATGGGACAGGCCCAACAGACCCAGTACTTC,CAISVGMGQAQQTQYF
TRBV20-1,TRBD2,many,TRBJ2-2,TGCAGTGCTAGAGACCGCACGGGAGGCACCGGGGAGCTGTTTTTT,CSARDRTGGTGELFF
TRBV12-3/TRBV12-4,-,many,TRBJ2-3,TGTGCCAGCAGTTGGGCGACTGATACGCAGTATTTT,CASSWATDTQYF
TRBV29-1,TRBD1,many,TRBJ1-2,TGCAGCGTTGAAGATTCAGGAGGACAGGGAAATGATGGCTACACCTTC,CSVEDSGGQGNDGYTF
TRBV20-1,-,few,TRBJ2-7,TGCAGTGCCGTTCGGGGCTCCTACGAGCAGTACTTC,CSAVRGSYEQYF
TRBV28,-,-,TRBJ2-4,TGTGCCAGCAGCCCTGTTATCCTAGCCAAAAACATTCAGTACTTC,CASSPVILAKNIQYF
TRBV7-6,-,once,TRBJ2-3,TGTGCCAGCAGCTTTCAAGAAACGAATCGTATAGCGCAGTATTTT,CASSFQETNRIAQYF
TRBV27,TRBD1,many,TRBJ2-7,TGTGCCAGCAGTGGGACAGGGGGCATCTATGAGCAGTACTTC,CASSGTGGIYEQYF
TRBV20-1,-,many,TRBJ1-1,TGCAGTGCTAGTCTGCAGGGGAGCACTGAAGCTTTCTTT,CSASLQGSTEAFF
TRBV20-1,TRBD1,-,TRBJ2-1,TGCAGTGCTACGAACCGGGACAGGGGCTACAATGAGCAGTTCTTC,CSATNRDRGYNEQFF
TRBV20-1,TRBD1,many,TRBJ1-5,TGCAGTGCTAGCAGGGGGTCGGATCAGCCCCAGCATTTT,CSASRGSDQPQHF
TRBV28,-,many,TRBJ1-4,TGTGCCAGCACCCCCGCACGGGCAGCTAATGAAAAACTGTTTTTT,CASTPARAANEKLFF
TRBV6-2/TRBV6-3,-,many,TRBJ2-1,TGTGCCAGCAGTTACTGGGGTTGGGGCTTGGACGACTACAATGAGCAGTTCTTC,CASSYWGWGLDDYNEQFF
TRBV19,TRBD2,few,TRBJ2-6,TGTGCCAGTGCGGGGGGATCCTCTAGCTCTGGGGCCAACGTCCTGACTTTC,CASAGGSSSSGANVLTF
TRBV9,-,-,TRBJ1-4,TGTGCCAGCAGCGCCCGGGGGGGCGGAAGTGAAAAACTGTTTTTT,CASSARGGGSEKLFF
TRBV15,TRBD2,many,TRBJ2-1,TGTGCCACCAGCAGAGATAATGTAGAGGTAGCGGGAGCTTTGAATGAGCAGTTCTTC,CATSRDNVEVAGALNEQFF
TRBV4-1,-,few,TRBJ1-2,TGCGCCAGCAGAACAACGCGGGGGACCTATGGCTACACCTTC,CASRTTRGTYGYTF
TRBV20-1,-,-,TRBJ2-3,TGCAGTGCTAGTTGGGGGTACACAGATACGCAGTATTTT,CSASWGYTDTQYF
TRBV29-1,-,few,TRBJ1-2,TGCAGCGACTTGACAGGAAACTATGGCTACACCTTC,CSDLTGNYGYTF
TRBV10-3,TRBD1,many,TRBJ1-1,TGTGCCATCAGGAGGGACAGGGGCACTGAAGCTTTCTTT,CAIRRDRGTEAFF
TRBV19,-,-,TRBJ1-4,TGTGCCAGTAGTATAGCGGGCGGCCCTAATGAAAAACTGTTTTTT,CASSIAGGPNEKLFF
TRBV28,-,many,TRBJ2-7,TGTGCCAGCCCCGGAATTGGACCGGGAAAAGTATACGAGCAGTACTTC,CASPGIGPGKVYEQYF
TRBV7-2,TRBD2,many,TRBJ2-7,TGTGCCAGCAGCTTGTCACGCGGGACTACTTACTCCTACGAGCAGTACTTC,CASSLSRGTTYSYEQYF
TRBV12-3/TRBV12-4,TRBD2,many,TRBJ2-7,TGTGCCACCCAATTCGCGGGAGACTACGAGCAGTACTTC,CATQFAGDYEQYF
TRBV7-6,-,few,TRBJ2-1,TGTGCCAGCAGCTCAGCCAGGGCTAGCTCCCCAAGCCATGAGCAGTTCTTC,CASSSARASSPSHEQFF
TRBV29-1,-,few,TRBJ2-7,TGCAGCGTGCCGGGGGGCCGGGGCGAGCAGTACTTC,CSVPGGRGEQYF
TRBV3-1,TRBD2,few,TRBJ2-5,TGTGCCAGCAGCCAGGGAAGGTGGGGTAGCGGGAGCGGGGGAGAGACCCAGTACTTC,CASSQGRWGSGSGGETQYF
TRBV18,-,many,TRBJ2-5,TGTGCCAGCTCACCGACACCCCAAGAGACCCAGTACTTC,CASSPTPQETQYF